This is a list of T cell receptor beta chains from one sample in a study of CD8 T cells in ankylosing spondylitis. In TCRdb, the 5' RACE reads were re-called with MiXCR into one record per CDR3 protein. The table has more than 650,000 distinct CDR3 sequences, roughly 10% seen once. Sequences were obtained from blood, either unsorted or a sorted T cell fraction (not recorded which). The receptors originated from a male donor with ankylosing spondylitis. CDR3s include the opening cysteine and the closing phenylalanine or tryptophan. Each record gives: D gene, V gene, J gene, clone size, CDR3 DNA, CDR3 protein. A D gene is named only where the DNA matches it firmly. A row's size may be missing; if present it is once, few, many or a size class.

d_gene: -; v_gene: TRBV7-2; j_gene: TRBJ1-6; abundance: few; CDR3nt: TGTGCCAGCAGCCCCCAAATACAGGGACCCCTCCACTTT; CDR3aa: CASSPQIQGPLHF
d_gene: -; v_gene: TRBV30; j_gene: TRBJ2-7; abundance: -; CDR3nt: TGTGCCTGGAGTGTCTACAGGGCCTCCTACGAGCAGTACTTC; CDR3aa: CAWSVYRASYEQYF
d_gene: TRBD2; v_gene: TRBV18; j_gene: TRBJ2-7; abundance: -; CDR3nt: TGTGCCAGCTCAACGCTAGCGGGAGACGAGCAGTACTTC; CDR3aa: CASSTLAGDEQYF
d_gene: TRBD1; v_gene: TRBV28; j_gene: TRBJ2-1; abundance: few; CDR3nt: TGTGCCAGCACCTCTTCGGACAGGGCCGCCTACAATGAGCAGTTCTTC; CDR3aa: CASTSSDRAAYNEQFF
d_gene: -; v_gene: TRBV7-2; j_gene: TRBJ2-5; abundance: -; CDR3nt: TGTGCCAGCAGCCCTGGACATACGGAGACCCAGTACTTC; CDR3aa: CASSPGHTETQYF
d_gene: -; v_gene: TRBV4-2; j_gene: TRBJ2-7; abundance: few; CDR3nt: TGTGCCAGCAGCCAAGTCCGAGAGAGCTTTCGTCCCTTCTTAGAGGACGGAGGTCTTCACGAGCAGTACTTC; CDR3aa: CASSQVRESFRPFLEDGGLHEQYF
d_gene: TRBD1; v_gene: TRBV5-1; j_gene: TRBJ1-1; abundance: few; CDR3nt: TGCGCCAGCAGCGCGTCCGGGACAGGGGGCGCGTTGGGCACTGAAGCTTTCTTT; CDR3aa: CASSASGTGGALGTEAFF
d_gene: -; v_gene: TRBV11-1; j_gene: TRBJ2-5; abundance: few; CDR3nt: TGTGCCAGCAGCCCGGAGTCGGGGCCGGGTGAGACCCAGTACTTC; CDR3aa: CASSPESGPGETQYF
d_gene: -; v_gene: TRBV9; j_gene: TRBJ1-1; abundance: many; CDR3nt: TGTGCCAGCAGCGTAGGTCGGACCCACACTGAAGCTTTCTTT; CDR3aa: CASSVGRTHTEAFF
d_gene: -; v_gene: TRBV20-1; j_gene: TRBJ2-1; abundance: -; CDR3nt: TGCAGTGCTAGAAGTCCCTCCAGCTCCTACAATGAGCAGTTCTTC; CDR3aa: CSARSPSSSYNEQFF
d_gene: -; v_gene: TRBV4-3; j_gene: TRBJ1-1; abundance: many; CDR3nt: TGCGCCAGCAGCCTAGCTGGGGGGCGGCACTACACTGAAGCTTTCTTT; CDR3aa: CASSLAGGRHYTEAFF
d_gene: -; v_gene: TRBV7-2; j_gene: TRBJ1-6; abundance: many; CDR3nt: TGTGCCAGCAGATACCTCTTGGGAGGAGTTAATTCACCCCTCCACTTT; CDR3aa: CASRYLLGGVNSPLHF
d_gene: -; v_gene: TRBV6-2/TRBV6-3; j_gene: TRBJ2-3; abundance: few; CDR3nt: TGTGCCAGCAGTCCAGGCCCCGGCGGAACCACAGATACGCAGTATTTT; CDR3aa: CASSPGPGGTTDTQYF
d_gene: -; v_gene: TRBV10-3; j_gene: TRBJ2-2; abundance: many; CDR3nt: TGTGCCATCAGTGAAGGCAGGGGGAACACCGGGGAGCTGTTTTTT; CDR3aa: CAISEGRGNTGELFF
d_gene: -; v_gene: TRBV7-9; j_gene: TRBJ1-4; abundance: many; CDR3nt: TGTGCCAGCAGCCCGAACACGGCCGCCCGGAGACTGTTTTTT; CDR3aa: CASSPNTAARRLFF
d_gene: -; v_gene: TRBV6-8; j_gene: TRBJ2-7; abundance: few; CDR3nt: TGTGCCAGCAGTTTCTCCCAGGGCCAATCCTACGAGCAGTACTTC; CDR3aa: CASSFSQGQSYEQYF
d_gene: -; v_gene: TRBV20-1; j_gene: TRBJ2-7; abundance: -; CDR3nt: TGCAGTGCTAGAGACCCGGTTTACGGTCGCGAGCAGTACTTC; CDR3aa: CSARDPVYGREQYF
d_gene: -; v_gene: TRBV20-1; j_gene: TRBJ2-1; abundance: -; CDR3nt: TGCAGTGCTATCCTCCGGGCAGACTACAATGAGCAGTTCTTC; CDR3aa: CSAILRADYNEQFF
d_gene: -; v_gene: TRBV7-8; j_gene: TRBJ2-7; abundance: -; CDR3nt: TGTGCCAGCAGCTTAGAGCAGGGGAAAGGGTCCTACGAGCAGTACTTC; CDR3aa: CASSLEQGKGSYEQYF
d_gene: TRBD1; v_gene: TRBV27; j_gene: TRBJ2-7; abundance: -; CDR3nt: TGTGCCAGCAGTATGGAGGACAGGACCTACGAGCAGTACTTC; CDR3aa: CASSMEDRTYEQYF
d_gene: -; v_gene: TRBV29-1; j_gene: TRBJ1-1; abundance: few; CDR3nt: TGCAGCGTTGTAGGGGGATACACTGAAGCTTTCTTT; CDR3aa: CSVVGGYTEAFF
d_gene: -; v_gene: TRBV29-1; j_gene: TRBJ1-1; abundance: many; CDR3nt: TGCAGCGCAGCTTGGGGGACTAGAGCTTTCTTT; CDR3aa: CSAAWGTRAFF